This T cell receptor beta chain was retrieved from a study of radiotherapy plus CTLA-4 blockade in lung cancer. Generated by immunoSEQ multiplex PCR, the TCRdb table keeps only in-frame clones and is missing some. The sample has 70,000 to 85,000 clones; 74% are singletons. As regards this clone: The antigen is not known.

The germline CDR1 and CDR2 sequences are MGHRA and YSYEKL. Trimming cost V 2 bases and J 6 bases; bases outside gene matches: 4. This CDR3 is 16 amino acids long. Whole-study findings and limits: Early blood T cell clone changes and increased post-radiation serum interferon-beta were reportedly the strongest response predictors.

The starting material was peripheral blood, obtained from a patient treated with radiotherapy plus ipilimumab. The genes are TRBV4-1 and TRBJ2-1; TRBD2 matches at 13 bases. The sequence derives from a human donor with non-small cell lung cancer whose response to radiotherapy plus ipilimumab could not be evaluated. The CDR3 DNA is TGCGCCAGCAGCCAACCTACTAGCGGGAGGGCCAATGAGCAGTTCTTC. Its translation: CASSQPTSGRANEQFF.